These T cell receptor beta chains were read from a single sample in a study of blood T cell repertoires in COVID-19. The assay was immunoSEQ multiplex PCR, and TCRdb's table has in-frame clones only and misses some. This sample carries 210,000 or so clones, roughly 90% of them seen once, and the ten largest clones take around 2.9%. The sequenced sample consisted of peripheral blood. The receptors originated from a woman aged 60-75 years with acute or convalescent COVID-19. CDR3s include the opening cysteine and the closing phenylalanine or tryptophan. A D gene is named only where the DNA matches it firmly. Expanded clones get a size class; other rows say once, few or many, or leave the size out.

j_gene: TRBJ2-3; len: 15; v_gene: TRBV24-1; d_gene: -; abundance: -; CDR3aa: CATSDFLLATDTQYF; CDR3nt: TGTGCCACCAGTGATTTCTTACTAGCAACAGATACGCAGTATTTT
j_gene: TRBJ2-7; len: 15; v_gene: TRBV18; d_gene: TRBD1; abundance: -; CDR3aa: CASSPGQVGTYEQYF; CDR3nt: TGTGCCAGCTCACCCGGACAGGTCGGTACCTACGAGCAGTACTTC
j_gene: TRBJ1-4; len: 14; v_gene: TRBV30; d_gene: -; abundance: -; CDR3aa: CAWSVEGRGEKLFF; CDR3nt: TGTGCCTGGAGTGTCGAGGGAAGGGGGGAAAAACTGTTTTTT
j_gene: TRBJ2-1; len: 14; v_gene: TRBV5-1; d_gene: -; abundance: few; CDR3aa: CASSLQGPYNEQFF; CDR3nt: TGCGCCAGCAGCTTACAGGGCCCCTACAATGAGCAGTTCTTC
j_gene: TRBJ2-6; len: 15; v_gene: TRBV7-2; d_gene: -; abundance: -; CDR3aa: CASRQSGSGANVLTF; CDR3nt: TGTGCCAGCAGACAATCGGGCTCTGGGGCCAACGTCCTGACTTTC
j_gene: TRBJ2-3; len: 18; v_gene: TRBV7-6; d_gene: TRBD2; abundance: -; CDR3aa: CASSLARLAGVGTDTQYF; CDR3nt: TGTGCCAGCAGCTTAGCTAGACTAGCGGGGGTCGGCACAGATACGCAGTATTTT
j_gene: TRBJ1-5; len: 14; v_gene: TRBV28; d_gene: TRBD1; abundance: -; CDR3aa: CASSPGTGNQPQHF; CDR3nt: TGTGCCAGCAGCCCAGGGACAGGTAATCAGCCCCAGCATTTT
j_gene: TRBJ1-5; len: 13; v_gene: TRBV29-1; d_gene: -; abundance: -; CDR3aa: CSVVISAGPDQHF; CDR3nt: TGCAGCGTTGTTATCTCCGCGGGGCCTGACCAGCATTTT
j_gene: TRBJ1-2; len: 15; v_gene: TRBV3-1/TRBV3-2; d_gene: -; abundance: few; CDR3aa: CASSQGRGVSYGYTF; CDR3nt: TGTGCCAGCAGCCAAGGAAGAGGAGTGTCATATGGCTACACCTTC
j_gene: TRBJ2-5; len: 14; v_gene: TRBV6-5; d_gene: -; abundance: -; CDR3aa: CASSYPGGGETQYF; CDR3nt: TGTGCCAGCAGTTACCCAGGCGGCGGGGAGACCCAGTACTTC
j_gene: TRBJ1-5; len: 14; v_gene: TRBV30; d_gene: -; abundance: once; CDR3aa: CAWSVLDSNQPQHF; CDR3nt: TGTGCCTGGAGTGTTCTGGACAGTAATCAGCCCCAGCATTTT
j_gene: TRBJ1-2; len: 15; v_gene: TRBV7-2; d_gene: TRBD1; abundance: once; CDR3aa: CASSLVGTGGKGYTF; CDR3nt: TGTGCCAGCAGCTTAGTTGGGACAGGGGGCAAAGGCTACACCTTC
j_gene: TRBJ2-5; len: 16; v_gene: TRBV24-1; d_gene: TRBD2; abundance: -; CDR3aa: CATSDPHLAGGETQYF; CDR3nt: TGTGCCACCAGTGACCCCCATCTAGCGGGGGGGGAGACCCAGTACTTC
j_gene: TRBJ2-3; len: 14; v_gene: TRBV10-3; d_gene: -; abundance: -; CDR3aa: CAISEPGGTDTQYF; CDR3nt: TGTGCCATCAGTGAGCCAGGGGGCACAGATACGCAGTATTTT
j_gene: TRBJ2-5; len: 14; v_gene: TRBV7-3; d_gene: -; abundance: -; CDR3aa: CASSFGGPGETQYF; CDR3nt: TGTGCCAGCAGCTTCGGGGGGCCTGGGGAGACCCAGTACTTC
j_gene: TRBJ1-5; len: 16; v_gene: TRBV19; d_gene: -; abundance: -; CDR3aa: CASSPLPQGYNQPQHF; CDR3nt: TGTGCCAGTAGTCCCCTCCCCCAGGGATACAATCAGCCCCAGCATTTT
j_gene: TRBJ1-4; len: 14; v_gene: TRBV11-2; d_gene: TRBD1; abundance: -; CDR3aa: CASSLQGGYEKLFF; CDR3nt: TGTGCCAGCAGCTTACAGGGGGGTTATGAAAAACTGTTTTTT
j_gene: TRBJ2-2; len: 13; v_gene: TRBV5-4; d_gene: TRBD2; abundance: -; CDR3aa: CASTQMGGEELFF; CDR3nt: TGTGCCAGCACCCAAATGGGGGGGGAGGAGCTGTTTTTT
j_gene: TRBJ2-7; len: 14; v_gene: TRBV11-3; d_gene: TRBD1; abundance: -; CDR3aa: CASSRTGPTYEQYF; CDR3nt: TGTGCCAGCAGCAGGACAGGGCCAACCTACGAGCAGTACTTC
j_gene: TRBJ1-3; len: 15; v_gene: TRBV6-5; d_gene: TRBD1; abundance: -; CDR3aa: CASNRQGPSGNTIYF; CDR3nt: TGTGCCAGCAACAGACAGGGCCCCTCTGGAAACACCATATATTTT
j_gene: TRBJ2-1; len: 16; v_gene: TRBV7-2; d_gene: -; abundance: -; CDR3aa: CASSLVDRREYNEQFF; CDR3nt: TGTGCCAGCAGCTTGGTGGACAGGAGGGAATACAATGAGCAGTTCTTC
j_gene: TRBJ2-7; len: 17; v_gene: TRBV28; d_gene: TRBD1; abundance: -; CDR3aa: CASSSPGQGFLPYEQYF; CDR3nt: TGTGCCAGCAGTTCGCCGGGACAGGGATTTCTCCCCTACGAGCAGTACTTC
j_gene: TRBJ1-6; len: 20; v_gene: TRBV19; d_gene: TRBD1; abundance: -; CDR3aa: CASSIDPGQGEGSYNSPLHF; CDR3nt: TGTGCCAGTAGTATAGACCCGGGACAGGGGGAAGGATCCTATAATTCACCCCTCCACTTT
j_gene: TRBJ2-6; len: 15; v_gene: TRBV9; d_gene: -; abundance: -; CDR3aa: CASTIGGSGANVLTF; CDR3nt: TGTGCCAGCACCATAGGGGGCTCTGGGGCCAACGTCCTGACTTTC
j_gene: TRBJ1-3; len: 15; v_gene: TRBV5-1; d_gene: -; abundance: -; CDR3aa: CASSPLQGSGNTIYF; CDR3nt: TGCGCCAGCAGCCCCCTACAGGGATCCGGAAACACCATATATTTT
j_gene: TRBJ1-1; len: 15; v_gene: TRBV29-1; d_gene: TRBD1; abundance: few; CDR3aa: CSARTGGNSGTEAFF; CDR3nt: TGCAGCGCTCGGACAGGGGGCAATTCAGGCACTGAAGCTTTCTTT
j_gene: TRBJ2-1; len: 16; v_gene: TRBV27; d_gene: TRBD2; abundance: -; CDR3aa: CASSNLIAGGNNEQFF; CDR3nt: TGTGCCAGCAGTAACCTGATAGCGGGAGGGAATAATGAGCAGTTCTTC
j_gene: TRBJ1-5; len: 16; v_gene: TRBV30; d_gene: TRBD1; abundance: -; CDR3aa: CAWRGQGALGNQPQHF; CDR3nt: TGTGCCTGGAGGGGACAGGGGGCTTTGGGCAATCAGCCCCAGCATTTT
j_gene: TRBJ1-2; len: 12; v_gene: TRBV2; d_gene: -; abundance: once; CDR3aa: CASSSRYYGYTF; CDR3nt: TGTGCCAGCAGTTCCCGTTACTATGGCTACACCTTC
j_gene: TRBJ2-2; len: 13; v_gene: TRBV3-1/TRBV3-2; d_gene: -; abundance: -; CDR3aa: CASSQVLAGELFF; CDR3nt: TGTGCCAGCAGCCAAGTCCTAGCCGGGGAGCTGTTTTTT
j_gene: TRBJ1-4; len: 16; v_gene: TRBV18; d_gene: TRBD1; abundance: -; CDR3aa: CASSTGGSLTSEKLFF; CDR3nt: TGTGCCAGCTCAACAGGGGGATCTTTAACCAGTGAAAAACTGTTTTTT
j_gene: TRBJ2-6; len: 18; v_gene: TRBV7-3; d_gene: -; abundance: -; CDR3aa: CASSPRRGGASGANVLTF; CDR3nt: TGTGCCAGCAGCCCTCGCCGAGGGGGGGCTTCCGGGGCCAACGTCCTGACTTTC
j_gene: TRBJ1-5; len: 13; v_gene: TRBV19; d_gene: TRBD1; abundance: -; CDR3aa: CASGTASNQPQHF; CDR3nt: TGTGCCAGTGGGACAGCCAGCAATCAGCCCCAGCATTTT
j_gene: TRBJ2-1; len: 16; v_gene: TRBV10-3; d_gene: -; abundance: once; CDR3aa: CAISVPPGSQNNEQFF; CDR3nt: TGTGCCATCAGTGTCCCCCCCGGGTCTCAAAATAATGAGCAGTTCTTC
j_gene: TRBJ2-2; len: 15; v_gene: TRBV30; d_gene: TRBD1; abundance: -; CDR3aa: CAWSLQGIDTGELFF; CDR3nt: TGTGCCTGGAGTTTACAGGGGATAGACACCGGGGAGCTGTTTTTT
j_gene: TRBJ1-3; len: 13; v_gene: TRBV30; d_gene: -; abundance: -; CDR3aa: CAWSLSGGNTIYF; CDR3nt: TGTGCCTGGAGTCTGTCAGGTGGAAACACCATATATTTT
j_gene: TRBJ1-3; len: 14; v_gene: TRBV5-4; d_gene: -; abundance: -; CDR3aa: CASSLSGDGNTIYF; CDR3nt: TGTGCCAGCAGCTTGAGCGGGGATGGAAACACCATATATTTT
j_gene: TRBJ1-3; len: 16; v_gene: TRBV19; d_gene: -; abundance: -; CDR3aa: CASSTTGAFSGNTIYF; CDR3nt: TGTGCCAGTAGTACGACAGGTGCCTTCTCTGGAAACACCATATATTTT
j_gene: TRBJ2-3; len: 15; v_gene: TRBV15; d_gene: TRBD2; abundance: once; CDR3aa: CATSSRTSGADTQYF; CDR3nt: TGTGCCACCAGCAGTCGGACTAGCGGTGCAGATACGCAGTATTTT
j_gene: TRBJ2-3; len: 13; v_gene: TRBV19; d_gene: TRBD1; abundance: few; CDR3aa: CASSVQGSDTQYF; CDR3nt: TGTGCCAGTAGTGTACAGGGGTCAGATACGCAGTATTTT
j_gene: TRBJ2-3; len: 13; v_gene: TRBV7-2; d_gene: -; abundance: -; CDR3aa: CASSLAYTDTQYF; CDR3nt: TGTGCCAGCAGCTTAGCCTACACAGATACGCAGTATTTT
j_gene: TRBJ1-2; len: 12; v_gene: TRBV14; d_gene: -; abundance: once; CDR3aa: CASSRGVYGYTF; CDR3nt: TGTGCCAGCAGCCGGGGAGTCTATGGCTACACCTTC
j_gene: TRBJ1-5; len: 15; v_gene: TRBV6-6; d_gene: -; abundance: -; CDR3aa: CASKPTGQSNQPQHF; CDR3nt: TGTGCCAGCAAGCCGACAGGACAGAGCAATCAGCCCCAGCATTTT
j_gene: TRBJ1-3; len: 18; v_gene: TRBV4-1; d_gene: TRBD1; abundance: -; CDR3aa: CASSQDDGGRGLGNTIYF; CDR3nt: TGCGCCAGCAGCCAAGACGACGGAGGCAGGGGGCTAGGAAACACCATATATTTT
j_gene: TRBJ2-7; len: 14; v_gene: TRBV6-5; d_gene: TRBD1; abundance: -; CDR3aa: CASSSGTGWNEQYF; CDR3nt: TGTGCCAGCAGTTCCGGGACAGGGTGGAACGAGCAGTACTTC
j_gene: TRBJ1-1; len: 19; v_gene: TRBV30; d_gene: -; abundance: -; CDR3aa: CAWRAGYSGGALMNTEAFF; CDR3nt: TGTGCCTGGAGGGCGGGATATTCAGGAGGTGCACTTATGAACACTGAAGCTTTCTTT
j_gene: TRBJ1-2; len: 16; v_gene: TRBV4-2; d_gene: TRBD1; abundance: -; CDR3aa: CASSHGQGSPNYGYTF; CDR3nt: TGTGCCAGCAGCCATGGACAGGGGAGTCCTAACTATGGCTACACCTTC
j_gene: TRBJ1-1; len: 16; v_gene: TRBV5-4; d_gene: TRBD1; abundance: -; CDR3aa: CASSSDRALSNTEAFF; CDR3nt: TGTGCCAGCAGCTCTGACAGGGCTCTTTCGAACACTGAAGCTTTCTTT
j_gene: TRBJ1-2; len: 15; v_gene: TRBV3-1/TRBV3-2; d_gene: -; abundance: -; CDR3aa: CASSQDALPTRGYTF; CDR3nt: TGTGCCAGCAGCCAAGATGCGCTACCCACGCGGGGCTACACCTTC
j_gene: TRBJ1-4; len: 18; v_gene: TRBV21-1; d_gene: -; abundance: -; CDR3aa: CASRKAGRGDATNEKLFF; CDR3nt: TGTGCCAGCAGGAAGGCTGGCAGGGGTGATGCAACTAATGAAAAACTGTTTTTT
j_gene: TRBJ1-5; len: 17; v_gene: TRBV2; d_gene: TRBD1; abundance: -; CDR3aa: CASSGSLGQYSNQPQHF; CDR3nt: TGTGCCAGCAGTGGGTCATTGGGACAGTATAGCAATCAGCCCCAGCATTTT
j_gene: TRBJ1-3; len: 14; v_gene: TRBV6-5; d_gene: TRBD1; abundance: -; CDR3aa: CASKDRHSGNTIYF; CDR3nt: TGTGCCAGCAAGGACAGGCACTCTGGAAACACCATATATTTT
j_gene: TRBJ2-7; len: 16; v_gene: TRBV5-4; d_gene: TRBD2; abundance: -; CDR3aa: CASSLELADHPYEQYF; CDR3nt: TGTGCCAGCAGCTTGGAACTAGCGGATCACCCCTACGAGCAGTACTTC
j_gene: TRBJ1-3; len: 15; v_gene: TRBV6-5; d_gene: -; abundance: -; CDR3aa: CASRSPPYSGNTIYF; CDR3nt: TGTGCCAGCAGGAGTCCGCCTTACTCTGGAAACACCATATATTTT
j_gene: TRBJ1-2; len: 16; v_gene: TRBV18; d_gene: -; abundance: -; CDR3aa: CASSPREPSPGYGYTF; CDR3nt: TGTGCCAGCTCACCCCGAGAGCCATCCCCGGGCTATGGCTACACCTTC
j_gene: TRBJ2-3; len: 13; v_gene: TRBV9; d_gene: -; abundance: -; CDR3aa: CASSPGSVDTQYF; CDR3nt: TGTGCCAGCAGCCCCGGTAGTGTAGATACGCAGTATTTT
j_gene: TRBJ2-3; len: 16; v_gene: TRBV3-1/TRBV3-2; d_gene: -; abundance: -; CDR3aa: CASSSRLASITDTQYF; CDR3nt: TGTGCCAGCAGCTCCCGTCTAGCGTCAATCACAGATACGCAGTATTTT
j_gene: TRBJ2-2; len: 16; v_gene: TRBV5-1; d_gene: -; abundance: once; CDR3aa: CASSLALAANTGELFF; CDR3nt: TGCGCCAGCAGCTTGGCACTAGCCGCGAACACCGGGGAGCTGTTTTTT
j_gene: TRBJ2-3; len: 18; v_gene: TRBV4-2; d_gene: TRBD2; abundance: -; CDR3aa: CASSQDRGGGAPTDTQYF; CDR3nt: TGTGCCAGCAGCCAAGATAGGGGCGGGGGGGCCCCCACAGATACGCAGTATTTT
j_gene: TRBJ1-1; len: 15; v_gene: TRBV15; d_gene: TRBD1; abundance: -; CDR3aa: CATSRGTGMNTEAFF; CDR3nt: TGTGCCACCAGCAGAGGGACAGGGATGAACACTGAAGCTTTCTTT